Presented here are 27 T cell receptor beta chains from one specimen sequenced in a study of blood T cells in healthy people across ages. The authors ran a second PCR of about 6 to 12 cycles using a sample-barcoded 5' primer and a J-beta primer mix. TCRdb passed the 5' RACE reads through MiXCR, listing each CDR3 protein once. The sample shows approximately 1,000,000 distinct CDR3 sequences, about two fifths of them seen only once. What was sequenced was blood. All receptors come from a man aged 18 to 30 in good health.

The chain links TRBV29-1 to TRBJ1-1; D gene uncertain. CDR3 length: 13 residues. V dropped 1 base and J dropped 8 bases, with 14 bases sitting between them. CDR1 is SQVTM, CDR2 ANQGSEA, per germline. The CDR3 is CSVEAYTRSEAFF. The CDR3 nucleotides read TGCAGCGTTGAAGCTTACACACGATCGGAAGCTTTCTTT.

The chain carries TRBV6-2 or TRBV6-3 and TRBJ2-5; the D gene is possibly TRBD2 (5 bases). Trimming cost V 2 bases and J 1 base, with 17 bases left between them. The germline gives CDR1 MNHEY, CDR2 SVGEGT. The CDR3 runs 17 residues. In DNA form, the CDR3 reads TGTGCCAGCAGTTACGTTCGGGGTTTAACATCCCAAGAGACCCAGTACTTC. It specifies CASSYVRGLTSQETQYF.

The chain carries TRBV20-1 and TRBJ2-1, with D unclear. The end of the DNA fits TRBJ2-7 better, so the J call may be wrong. The CDR3 is made up of 13 amino acids. Germline V gene sequence: CDR1 DFQATT, CDR2 SNEGSKA (reference sequence). The CDR3 is CSARGGRYNEQYF. Here the CDR3 DNA reads TGCAGTGCTAGGGGTGGTCGTTACAATGAGCAGTACTTC.

V and J are TRBV6-5 and TRBJ2-5; D is perhaps TRBD1 (6 bases). The J call may not be correct, given that the DNA end is closer to TRBJ2-7. This CDR3 region has 14 residues. Germline V gene lookup returns CDR1 MNHEY and CDR2 SVGAGI. The CDR3 loop is CASNKGTNLYEQYF. CDR3 bases: TGTGCCAGCAACAAGGGGACAAATCTCTACGAGCAGTACTTC.

The sample holds many counts of this clonotype. The chain employs TRBV20-1 and TRBJ2-3; D ambiguous. Trimming removed 2 bases at V and 4 bases at J, with 13 bases between. Per the germline V gene, CDR1 is DFQATT and CDR2 is SNEGSKA (reference sequence). This CDR3 is built from 14 residues. Written as DNA, the CDR3 is TGCAGTGCTAGACCCACTGGAGTTTCAGATACGCAGTATTTT. As protein: CSARPTGVSDTQYF.

About this clonotype itself: This clone may be a read error of a much larger clone one base away. The chain has TRBV7-2 and TRBJ2-3; D ambiguous. The CDR3 runs 15 residues. CDR1 is SGHTA, CDR2 FQGNSA, per germline. CDR3 sequence (DNA): TGTGCCAGCAGTCAAGGCGGACGTAACACAGCTACGCAGTATTTT. Translating gives CASSQGGRNTATQYF. Filled out from reference TRBV7-2 and TRBJ2-3, the complete variable domain reads GAGVSQSPSNKVTEKGKDVELRCDPISGHTALYWYRQSLGQGLEFLIYFQGNSAPDKSGLPSDRFSAERTGGSVSTLTIQRTQQEDSAVYLCASSQGGRNTATQYFGPGTRLTVL.

This clonotype appeared a few times. The chain carries TRBV29-1 and TRBJ2-6; 7 bases are shared with TRBD1. Germline values: CDR1 SQVTM, CDR2 ANQGSEA. This CDR3 is 16 amino acids long. J gave up 2 bases and V 7 bases, and 11 bases lay outside the gene matches. CDR3 sequence: CSGYTRGTAGANVLTF. CDR3 bases: TGCAGCGGTTACACTAGGGGGACAGCTGGGGCCAACGTCCTGACTTTC.

This clonotype was detected ten times or more. The chain recombines TRBV12-3 or TRBV12-4 with TRBJ1-5, with D hard to call. Trimming removed 2 bases at V and 6 bases at J, with 17 bases between. The CDR3 contains 16 residues. In nucleotides, the CDR3 is TGTGCCAGCAGTTTATGGCAACTCCTCAGCGGTCAGCCCCAGCATTTT. Protein sequence: CASSLWQLLSGQPQHF.

Ten or more counts support this clonotype. The rearrangement uses TRBV10-3 and TRBJ2-1, with a weak D call TRBD2 (5 bases). Germline CDR1 reads ENHRY; CDR2 reads SYGVKD. V shed 4 bases and J shed 8 bases, with 9 bases lying between them. The CDR3 is 12 residues long. CDR3 sequence reads: CAISVLGDEQFF. The CDR3 DNA reads as TGTGCCATCAGTGTTCTGGGAGATGAGCAGTTCTTC.

Notes on this clonotype: This may stem from a read error, because a much larger clone lies one nucleotide away. The rearrangement links TRBV20-1 to TRBJ2-5; 10 bases line up with TRBD1. This CDR3 region has 12 residues. From germline, CDR1 is DFQATT and CDR2 SNEGSKA (reference sequence). V lost 7 bases to trimming and J lost 11 bases; unmatched junction nucleotides: 10. CDR3 DNA: TGCAGTGTGGGACAGGGGCGGAATGAGCAGTACTTC. Protein sequence: CSVGQGRNEQYF.

The genes are TRBV20-1 and TRBJ2-7; D is undetermined. This CDR3 region has 15 residues. Trimming left V 0 bases short and J 2 bases short, with 14 bases between. Germline values: CDR1 DFQATT, CDR2 SNEGSKA (reference sequence). The DNA of the CDR3 is TGCAGTGCTAGAGATCGGGCTAGTAACACCTACGAGCAGTACTTC. This sequence encodes CSARDRASNTYEQYF.

The chain recombines TRBV13 with TRBJ2-7; D is unresolved. Trimming took off 5 bases at V and 3 bases at J, with 11 bases between the two ends. Germline values: CDR1 PRHDT, CDR2 FYEKMQ (reference sequence). The CDR3 covers 13 residues. The CDR3 loop is CASSRTANYEQYF. CDR3 in DNA: TGTGCCAGCAGCCGGACCGCGAACTACGAGCAGTACTTC.

This chain uses TRBV7-2 with TRBJ1-5; tentatively, D is TRBD1 (5 bases). The V end lost 8 bases, the J end lost 5 bases, and 16 bases lay between the germline ends. This CDR3 is built from 14 residues. Germline V gene data show CDR1 as SGHTA and CDR2 as FQGNSA. CDR3 sequence (DNA): TGTGCCAGCGACTACACGGGGGGACATCAGCCCCAGCATTTT. Amino acid sequence: CASDYTGGHQPQHF.

Comment on this clonotype: This could be a read error, since a much larger clone is one nucleotide away. The genes are TRBV4-1 and TRBJ2-5; D not certain. The germline V gene encodes CDR1 MGHRA and CDR2 YSYEKL. The CDR3 covers 14 residues. V was cut by 1 base and J by 11 bases, with 17 bases left in between. CDR3 in amino acids: CASSQVGLHNEQYF. CDR3 nucleotides: TGCGCCAGCAGCCAAGTCGGGTTGCACAATGAGCAGTACTTC.

V usage is TRBV7-2 and J usage is TRBJ2-1; 11 bases line up with TRBD2. The CDR3 totals 18 residues. V shed 1 base, J shed 3 bases, and the junction held 8 bases outside the gene matches. The germline V gene has CDR1 SGHTA and CDR2 FQGNSA. The CDR3 loop is CASSLEGRGLADYNEQFF. CDR3 in DNA: TGTGCCAGCAGCTTAGAGGGACGGGGACTAGCGGACTACAATGAGCAGTTCTTC.

This rearrangement joins TRBV6-1 to TRBJ2-3; D perhaps matches TRBD2 (5 bases). This CDR3 is built from 13 residues. The V gene's germline CDR1 is MNHNS and CDR2 SASEGT. Trimming shortened V by 2 bases and J by 6 bases, and 9 bases separated the two germline ends. Here the CDR3 reads CASSEQERDTQYF. The CDR3 DNA follows: TGTGCCAGCAGTGAACAGGAGCGGGATACGCAGTATTTT.

This clonotype was counted only a few times. The chain is built from TRBV29-1 and TRBJ1-5; tentative D call: TRBD1 (6 bases). Germline CDR1 reads SQVTM; CDR2 reads ANQGSEA. The CDR3 contains 12 residues. V was clipped by 4 bases and J by 5 bases, with 9 bases between them. The CDR3 region is CSVAGQDQPQHF. The CDR3 nucleotides are TGCAGCGTTGCGGGACAAGATCAGCCCCAGCATTTT.

The rearrangement joins TRBV20-1 to TRBJ2-1, with TRBD2 matching 8 bases. The CDR3 consists of 15 residues. Germline CDR1 DFQATT, CDR2 SNEGSKA (reference sequence). The trim removed 0 bases at V and 8 bases at J, leaving 9 bases unmatched. CDR3: CSARDLTGGPHEQFF. CDR3 sequence (DNA): TGCAGTGCTAGAGATCTTACGGGGGGGCCGCATGAGCAGTTCTTC.

The genes are TRBV5-1 and TRBJ1-4, with 7 nucleotides matching TRBD1. The CDR3 has 14 residues. With V trimmed by 4 bases and J by 4 bases, 4 bases remained unmatched. CDR1 and CDR2 from the germline V gene are SGHRS and YFSETQ. The CDR3 DNA sequence: TGCGCCAGCAGCCCGCAGGGGGATAATGAAAAACTGTTTTTT. Residues: CASSPQGDNEKLFF.

V and J are TRBV6-5 and TRBJ2-7; the match to TRBD2 covers 7 bases. CDR1 and CDR2 from the germline V gene are MNHEY and SVGAGI. The trim removed 9 bases at V and 2 bases at J, leaving 10 bases unmatched. The CDR3 runs 14 residues. CDR3 bases: TGTGCCAGTCATGGTGGCGGGGGAGCCTACGAGCAGTACTTC. Encoded protein: CASHGGGGAYEQYF.

The chain joins TRBV5-1 to TRBJ2-3; TRBD1 matches at 7 bases. Germline CDR1 SGHRS, CDR2 YFSETQ. This CDR3 has 16 amino acids. Trimming took 4 bases from V and 2 from J; bases not matched to a gene: 10. The CDR3 region has the DNA TGCGCCAGCAGCCCCGGAATGACAGGGTTCACAGATACGCAGTATTTT. Protein: CASSPGMTGFTDTQYF.

CDR3 protein: CASSLGTSGGNNEQFF. As DNA, the CDR3 is TGTGCCAGCAGTTTAGGGACTAGCGGGGGGAACAATGAGCAGTTCTTC. The chain combines TRBV12-3 or TRBV12-4 with TRBJ2-1; 14 nucleotides match TRBD2. The CDR3 consists of 16 residues. V lost 1 base and J lost 5; bases outside the gene matches: 1.

The chain couples TRBV30 to TRBJ2-1; a weak D match, TRBD1 (5 bases). CDR1 and CDR2 from the germline V gene are GTSNPN and SVGIG (reference sequence). The CDR3 contains 13 residues. Trimming removed 4 bases from V and 8 bases from J, with 15 bases in between. The CDR3 sequence: CAWTPDRGHEQFF. CDR3 nucleotides: TGTGCCTGGACCCCAGACAGAGGTCATGAGCAGTTCTTC.

This clonotype was seen more than once but under ten times. The V gene is TRBV27, the J gene TRBJ1-2; the D gene is possibly TRBD1 (5 bases). The CDR3 has 13 residues. V was trimmed by 6 bases and J by 6 bases, leaving 14 bases between them. Per the germline V gene, CDR1 is MNHEY and CDR2 is SMNVEV (reference sequence). CDR3 DNA: TGTGCCAGCAGCGACAGCCGAATTGATGGCTACACCTTC. The encoded protein is CASSDSRIDGYTF.

With respect to this clonotype: Being one base from a much bigger clone, this may be a read error. This chain links TRBV2 with TRBJ1-2; 8 nucleotides match TRBD1. After removal of 7 bases from V and 4 bases from J, the junction contained 8 bases not matched to a gene. This CDR3 spans 14 amino acids. Germline V gene lookup returns CDR1 SNHLY and CDR2 FYNNEI. The CDR3 bases are TGTGCCAGCAAGAGTGGACAGGGCCCCTATGGCTACACCTTC. Translated: CASKSGQGPYGYTF.

The chain carries TRBV20-1 and TRBJ1-1; D is ambiguous. V was cut by 1 base and J by 3 bases, with 15 bases left in between. This CDR3 spans 15 amino acids. CDR1 and CDR2 from the germline V gene are DFQATT and SNEGSKA (reference sequence). The CDR3 DNA sequence: TGCAGTGCTAGAGCCGCAATCCCTTGGGACACTGAAGCTTTCTTT. The encoded protein is CSARAAIPWDTEAFF.

CDR3 protein: CASSLEGRNTGELFF. The CDR3 bases are TGCGCCAGCAGCTTGGAGGGGCGTAACACCGGGGAGCTGTTTTTT. The chain joins TRBV5-1 to TRBJ2-2, with a tentative D call TRBD1 (5 bases). Germline CDR1 and CDR2: SGHRS and YFSETQ. The germline V and J ends were trimmed by 0 bases and 2 bases, with 8 bases remaining between them. The CDR3 runs to 15 residues.